The sequence of this TCR beta chain was determined in a study of response to subunit inactivated influenza vaccine. TCRdb called the RT-PCR reads again in MiXCR, with one record for every CDR3 protein. This sample yields about 170,000 distinct CDR3 sequences, of which roughly 12% are seen a single time; roughly 29% belongs to the top ten. V lost 2 bases and J 3 bases, leaving 14 bases between the germline ends. Germline V gives CDR1 MNHEY, CDR2 SVGAGI. The CDR3 spans 16 residues. The data also belong to a second study, concerning T cells expressing NK-cell markers. Per that study: Making the TCR beta cDNA relied on 5'RACE template switching with UMIs.

The source of this sequence is a man between 50 and 59 years old who received an inactivated influenza vaccine. The starting material was CD8+ T cells sorted from PBMCs, obtained 11 to 12 days after vaccination. V is TRBV6-5 and J is TRBJ2-1; TRBD2 is a possible D gene (5 bases). CDR3: CASSYRTEVGYNEQFF. In nucleotides, the CDR3 is TGTGCCAGCAGTTACAGGACGGAGGTGGGCTACAATGAGCAGTTCTTC.